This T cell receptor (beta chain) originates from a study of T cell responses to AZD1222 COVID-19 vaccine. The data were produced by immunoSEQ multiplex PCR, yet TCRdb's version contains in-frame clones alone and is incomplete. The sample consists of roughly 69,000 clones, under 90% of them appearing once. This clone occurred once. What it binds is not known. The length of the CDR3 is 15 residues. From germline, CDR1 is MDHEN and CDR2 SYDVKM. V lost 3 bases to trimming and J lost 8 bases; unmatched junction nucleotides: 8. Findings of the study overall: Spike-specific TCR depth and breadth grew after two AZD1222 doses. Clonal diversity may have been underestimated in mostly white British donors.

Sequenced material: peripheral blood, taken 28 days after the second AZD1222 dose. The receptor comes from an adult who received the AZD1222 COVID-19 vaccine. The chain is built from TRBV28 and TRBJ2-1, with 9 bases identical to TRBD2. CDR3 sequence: CASSFSAGGYDEQFF. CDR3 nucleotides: TGTGCCAGCAGTTTCTCAGCGGGGGGTTATGATGAGCAGTTCTTC.